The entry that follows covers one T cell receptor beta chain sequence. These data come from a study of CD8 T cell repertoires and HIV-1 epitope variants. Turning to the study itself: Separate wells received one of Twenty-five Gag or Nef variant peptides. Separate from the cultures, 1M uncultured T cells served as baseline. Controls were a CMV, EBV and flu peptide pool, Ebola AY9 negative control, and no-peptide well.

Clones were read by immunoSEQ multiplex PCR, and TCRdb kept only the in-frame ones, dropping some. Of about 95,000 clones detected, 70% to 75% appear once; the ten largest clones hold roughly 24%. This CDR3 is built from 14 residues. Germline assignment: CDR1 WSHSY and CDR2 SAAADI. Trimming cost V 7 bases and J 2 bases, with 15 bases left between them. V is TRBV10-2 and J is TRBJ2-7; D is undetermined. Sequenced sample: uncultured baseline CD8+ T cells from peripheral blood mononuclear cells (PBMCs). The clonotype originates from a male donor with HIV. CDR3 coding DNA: TGCGCCAGCAAGCCGGGTCACCAACCCTACGAGCAGTACTTC. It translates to CASKPGHQPYEQYF.